This T cell receptor (beta chain) came from a study of T cell responses to AZD1222 COVID-19 vaccine. Whole-study results and caveats: Researchers took repertoire samples only after the peak T cell response had come. Most donors were white British, females outnumbered males, and clonal diversity was possibly underestimated. When two AZD1222 doses had been given, Spike-specific TCR breadth and depth rose.

CDR3 size: 14 residues. The germline CDR1 and CDR2 sequences are SGHAT and FQNNGV. V was cut by 5 bases and J by 7 bases, with 15 bases left in between. Comment on this clone: Its specificity is not known.

The repertoire was sequenced with immunoSEQ multiplex PCR; TCRdb's copy has only in-frame clones and lacks some. The data hold about 120,000 clones, with about 92% observed a single time. The rearrangement uses TRBV11-2 and TRBJ1-5, with no clear D. Sequenced here: peripheral blood, sampled on day 0 of AZD1222 vaccination. This TCR was sampled from an adult in good health. CDR3 coding DNA: TGTGCCAGCAGCCAGTTTGGGGTATTGCAGCCCCAGCATTTT. This sequence encodes CASSQFGVLQPQHF. The full variable domain, its missing parts supplied by reference TRBV11-2 and TRBJ1-5, is EAGVAQSPRYKIIEKRQSVAFWCNPISGHATLYWYQQILGQGPKLLIQFQNNGVVDDSQLPKDRFSAERLKGVDSTLKIQPAKLEDSAVYLCASSQFGVLQPQHFGDGTRLSIL.